The 23 T cell receptor beta chains below all came from one sample that was sequenced in a study of blood T cell repertoires in COVID-19. This table comes from immunoSEQ multiplex PCR, and its TCRdb copy is limited to in-frame clones, with some not included. The sample holds 140,000 or so clones, about 89% seen once. Sequences were obtained from PBMCs or T cells enriched from blood (not recorded which). Receptor source: a man aged 55 to 70 who had recovered from COVID-19.

CDR3 nucleotide sequence: TGTGCCAGCAGTTTGGGGCCCCTCTACGAGCAGTACTTC. Residues: CASSLGPLYEQYF. The chain employs TRBV6-5 and TRBJ2-7; TRBD1 is a possible D gene (5 bases). CDR1 is MNHEY, CDR2 SVGAGI, per germline. V was cut by 4 bases and J by 3 bases, with 10 bases left in between. CDR3 length: 13 residues.

The rearrangement joins TRBV28 to TRBJ2-7; D might be TRBD1 (7 bases). CDR3 length: 15 amino acids. V lost 0 bases and J lost 4, with 13 bases in between. CDR1 is MDHEN and CDR2 is SYDVKM in the germline V gene. DNA for the CDR3: TGTGCCAGCAGTTTATGGGGCGGGACAGCGTACGAGCAGTACTTC. Protein product: CASSLWGGTAYEQYF.

This clone was detected only a few times. This sequence joins TRBV7-3 and TRBJ2-7, with D maybe TRBD2 (5 bases). There are 14 residues in the CDR3. With 2 bases removed from V and 4 bases from J, the gap between germline ends came to 12 bases. CDR1 is SGHTA and CDR2 is FQGTGA in the germline V gene. This CDR3 is CASSLGPSRYEQYF. CDR3 coding DNA: TGTGCCAGCAGCTTAGGCCCTAGCAGATACGAGCAGTACTTC.

The chain employs TRBV11-2 and TRBJ2-7; D is perhaps TRBD1 (5 bases). The CDR3 is made up of 13 amino acids. The V end was cut by 5 bases, the J end by 3 bases, with 11 bases between. Germline V gene lookup returns CDR1 SGHAT and CDR2 FQNNGV. The DNA for the CDR3 is TGTGCCAGCAGCCACAGGCGGATCTACGAGCAGTACTTC. Its protein product is CASSHRRIYEQYF.

The chain has TRBV5-4 and TRBJ2-2, with 8 bases identical to TRBD1. The germline V gene encodes CDR1 SGHNT and CDR2 YYREEE (reference sequence). The CDR3 is 14 amino acids. Losses at the gene ends were 1 base for V and 9 bases for J; bases not matched to a gene: 5. The CDR3 nucleotides are TGTGCCAGCAGCTTGCCGGACAGGGACAGGGAGCTGTTTTTT. Amino acids: CASSLPDRDRELFF.

V usage is TRBV5-1 and J usage is TRBJ2-3; 8 bases agree with TRBD2. V trimming: 0 bases; J trimming: 3 bases; junction bases outside the gene matches: 3. CDR3 length equals 15 residues. Germline V CDR1 and CDR2: SGHRS, YFSETQ. The CDR3 spells CASSLAGGFTDTQYF. As DNA, the CDR3 is TGCGCCAGCAGCTTGGCGGGGGGGTTTACAGATACGCAGTATTTT.

The chain couples TRBV5-1 to TRBJ2-6; D is possibly TRBD2 (5 bases). Trimming took 4 bases from V and 0 from J, leaving 11 bases between them. The CDR3 consists of 16 residues. The germline V gene encodes CDR1 SGHRS and CDR2 YFSETQ. This CDR3 reads CASSRRSVSGANVLTF. The CDR3 nucleotides read TGCGCCAGCAGCCGGAGGTCGGTCTCTGGGGCCAACGTCCTGACTTTC.

V is TRBV10-2 and J is TRBJ2-2, with 7 bases matching TRBD1. CDR1 WSHSY and CDR2 SAAADI come from the germline V gene. The trim removed 5 bases at V and 6 bases at J, leaving 3 bases unmatched. This CDR3 region has 13 residues. The CDR3 reads CASSIQGSGELFF. The CDR3 bases are TGCGCCAGCAGTATACAGGGGTCCGGGGAGCTGTTTTTT.

V gene TRBV18 combines with J gene TRBJ1-5, with 8 bases lining up with TRBD1. CDR1 and CDR2 from the germline V gene are KGHSH and LQKENI. V dropped 6 bases and J dropped 11; count of bases not matched to a gene: 15. The CDR3 has 15 residues. Written as DNA, the CDR3 is TGTGCCAGCTCCCTGGGACAGGATTCAATCCTAGCCCAGCATTTT. Translation gives CASSLGQDSILAQHF.

The chain couples TRBV5-1 to TRBJ1-1; D possibly corresponds to TRBD1 (5 bases). The CDR3 loop spans 14 amino acids. With 4 bases removed from V and 8 bases from J, the gap between germline ends came to 18 bases. The germline V gene encodes CDR1 SGHRS and CDR2 YFSETQ. CDR3 bases: TGCGCCAGCAGCAAACAGGCTACGAACCTGGAAGCTTTCTTT. Translated, it gives CASSKQATNLEAFF.

The chain recombines TRBV10-3 with TRBJ2-5; D might be TRBD2 (6 bases). Germline V CDR1 and CDR2: ENHRY, SYGVKD. Trimming pared 2 bases from V and 2 bases from J, leaving 6 bases between. The CDR3 is made up of 13 amino acids. The CDR3 sequence is CAISELAQETQYF. CDR3 nucleotide sequence: TGTGCCATCAGTGAGCTAGCGCAAGAGACCCAGTACTTC.

The chain recombines TRBV2 with TRBJ2-7, with D tentatively TRBD1 (5 bases). The CDR3 length is 14 residues. CDR1 is SNHLY and CDR2 is FYNNEI in the germline V gene. Trimming pared 7 bases from V and 0 bases from J, leaving 13 bases between. CDR3 region: CASKLRESSYEQYF. As DNA, the CDR3 is TGTGCCAGCAAACTCAGGGAAAGCTCCTACGAGCAGTACTTC.

The chain joins TRBV4-1 to TRBJ2-7, with D possibly matching TRBD1 (6 bases). This CDR3 contains 15 residues. With 5 bases removed from V and 0 bases from J, the gap between germline ends came to 14 bases. Germline V lookup: CDR1 MGHRA, CDR2 YSYEKL. In DNA, the CDR3 is TGCGCCAGCAGCGAACGGACAGCTAGCTCCTACGAGCAGTACTTC. Translating gives CASSERTASSYEQYF.

The chain employs TRBV30 and TRBJ1-6, with D uncertain. The V gene's germline CDR1 is GTSNPN and CDR2 SVGIG (reference sequence). Trimming shortened V by 1 base and J by 7 bases, and 14 bases separated the two germline ends. The CDR3 extends over 15 amino acids. For the CDR3, the DNA is TGTGCCTGGAGTGGGGCAGGCAGGAGGAATTCACCCCTCCACTTT. The encoded protein is CAWSGAGRRNSPLHF.

This sequence joins TRBV5-1 and TRBJ1-4; the D is unclear. The CDR3 length is 15 residues. Trimming left V 0 bases short and J 3 bases short, with 9 bases between. Germline V CDR1 and CDR2: SGHRS, YFSETQ. CDR3 nucleotides: TGCGCCAGCAGCTTGGCGTGGGGAGCTAATGAAAAACTGTTTTTT. Amino acids: CASSLAWGANEKLFF.

This clone appeared a single time. The rearrangement links TRBV5-1 to TRBJ2-3; 7 bases map to TRBD2. CDR1 is SGHRS and CDR2 is YFSETQ in the germline V gene. Germline trimming cut 2 bases from V and 6 bases from J; bases unmatched to any gene: 9. The CDR3 totals 15 residues. CDR3 DNA sequence: TGCGCCAGCAGCTTTTCAGCGGGGTTGGGGGATACGCAGTATTTT. Encoded protein: CASSFSAGLGDTQYF. The variable domain in full, completed from reference TRBV5-1 and TRBJ2-3, reads KAGVTQTPRYLIKTRGQQVTLSCSPISGHRSVSWYQQTPGQGLQFLFEYFSETQRNKGNFPGRFSGRQFSNSRSEMNVSTLELGDSALYLCASSFSAGLGDTQYFGPGTRLTVL.

This clone has a handful of counts. The rearrangement links TRBV30 to TRBJ2-1; tentatively, D is TRBD1 (5 bases). Germline V gives CDR1 GTSNPN, CDR2 SVGIG (reference sequence). V was clipped by 2 bases and J by 0 bases, with 11 bases between them. CDR3 size: 15 residues. The CDR3 sequence is CAWSPQGLSYNEQFF. CDR3 nucleotides: TGTGCCTGGAGTCCCCAGGGCCTCTCCTACAATGAGCAGTTCTTC.

The chain uses TRBV27 and TRBJ2-1; D remains ambiguous. V was cut by 1 base and J by 6 bases, with 4 bases left in between. The CDR3 consists of 12 residues. The germline V gene encodes CDR1 MNHEY and CDR2 SMNVEV (reference sequence). CDR3 in DNA: TGTGCCAGCAGTTTATTCGGCAATGAGCAGTTCTTC. This translates into CASSLFGNEQFF.

This chain joins TRBV12-3 or TRBV12-4 and TRBJ1-2, with TRBD1 matching 9 bases. Trimming took 6 bases from V and 2 from J; bases not matched to a gene: 1. CDR3 length equals 13 residues. The CDR3 DNA reads TGTGCCAGCAGGGACAGGGGAAACTATGGCTACACCTTC. Translation gives CASRDRGNYGYTF.

The genes are TRBV30 and TRBJ2-5; tentative D call: TRBD2 (5 bases). CDR3 size: 14 residues. Trimming took off 0 bases at V and 5 bases at J, with 13 bases between the two ends. In germline, CDR1 is GTSNPN, CDR2 SVGIG (reference sequence). The CDR3 DNA reads TGTGCCTGGAGTGTACCTGGAGGAGGCGAGACCCAGTACTTC. Residues: CAWSVPGGGETQYF. The full variable domain, its missing parts supplied by reference TRBV30 and TRBJ2-5, is SQTIHQWPATLVQPVGSPLSLECTVEGTSNPNLYWYRQAAGRGLQLLFYSVGIGQISSEVPQNLSASRPQDRQFILSSKKLLLSDSGFYLCAWSVPGGGETQYFGPGTRLLVL.

This rearrangement joins TRBV9 to TRBJ2-7; 7 positions match TRBD1. Germline CDR1 is SGDLS and CDR2 is YYNGEE. This CDR3 has 14 residues. Unmatched junction bases numbered 4, after V lost 4 bases and J lost 0 bases. The CDR3 is CASSRRDSSYEQYF. CDR3 coding DNA: TGTGCCAGCAGCCGTCGGGACAGCTCCTACGAGCAGTACTTC.

The rearrangement joins TRBV7-9 to TRBJ1-6; 8 bases are a match to TRBD1. This CDR3 spans 14 amino acids. From germline, CDR1 is SEHNR and CDR2 FQNEAQ (reference sequence). V lost 3 bases to trimming and J lost 9 bases; unmatched junction nucleotides: 4. The CDR3 spells CASSFGQGGSPLHF. CDR3 nucleotides: TGTGCCAGCAGCTTTGGACAGGGAGGTTCACCCCTCCACTTT.

The chain is built from TRBV11-1 and TRBJ2-5; the D gene is possibly TRBD2 (5 bases). Germline CDR1 SGHAT, CDR2 FQDESV (reference sequence). The V end was cut by 4 bases, the J end by 5 bases, with 17 bases between. The CDR3 is 15 residues long. CDR3 amino acids: CASSSRTLTPETQYF. As DNA, the CDR3 is TGTGCCAGCAGCTCCAGGACTTTAACTCCGGAGACCCAGTACTTC.